A single sample is the source of the 10 T cell receptor beta chains below, sequenced in a study of CD8+ T cells in alopecia areata. Stated treatment: oral pan-JAK inhibitor, 5-10 mg twice daily. RNA was isolated and reverse transcribed to cDNA, the sequencing template. Produced via immunoSEQ multiplex PCR; TCRdb's table is partial and in-frame only. The data contain 80,000 to 100,000 clones, roughly two fifths of them singletons. Sequencing used CD8+ T cells sorted from blood, obtained at week 24, from a patient treated with tofacitinib. Receptors were obtained from a human donor with alopecia areata.

V is TRBV20-1 and J is TRBJ1-1; TRBD1 matches 7 bases. This CDR3 is 10 amino acids long. Germline V gives CDR1 DFQATT, CDR2 SNEGSKA (reference sequence). Trimming at V came to 6 bases and at J to 8 bases, leaving 3 bases not matched to a gene. DNA for the CDR3: TGCAGTGCCTGGACAGGAGAAGCTTTCTTT. Translating it yields CSAWTGEAFF.

This clone showed up just once. The chain employs TRBV7-6 and TRBJ1-2, with D possibly being TRBD1 (6 bases). Trimming removed 3 bases at V and 4 bases at J, with 12 bases between. The CDR3 is 14 residues long. CDR1 and CDR2 from the germline V gene are SGHVS and FNYEAQ. The CDR3 protein is CASSLSGDGYGYTF. CDR3 bases: TGTGCCAGCAGCTTGTCAGGGGATGGCTATGGCTACACCTTC.

This clone was detected ten times or more. The junction shows a germline mismatch at one end, possibly a read error. V is TRBV11-3 and J is TRBJ1-1; D unclear. The CDR3 is 14 amino acids. Germline CDR1 and CDR2: SGHNT and YENEEA. As DNA, the CDR3 is TGTGCCAGCAGCCCAGGACCTTCGAACCCTGAAGCTTTCTTT. This gives the protein CASSPGPSNPEAFF.

This clone was counted a few times. V usage is TRBV19 and J usage is TRBJ2-1; D remains unclear. CDR1 and CDR2 (germline): LNHDA, SQIVND (reference sequence). The V end was cut by 3 bases, the J end by 4 bases, with 7 bases between. The CDR3 spans 13 residues. CDR3 coding DNA: TGTGCCAGTAGTATGGCCGGATACAATGAGCAGTTCTTC. Its translation is CASSMAGYNEQFF. The full variable domain, its missing parts supplied by reference TRBV19 and TRBJ2-1, is DGGITQSPKYLFRKEGQNVTLSCEQNLNHDAMYWYRQDPGQGLRLIYYSQIVNDFQKGDIAEGYSVSREKKESFPLTVTSAQKNPTAFYLCASSMAGYNEQFFGPGTRLTVL.

This clone was picked up a small number of times. This sequence joins TRBV7-3 and TRBJ2-7, with 8 positions matching TRBD1. V was pared by 1 base and J by 7 bases, with 9 bases of the junction left unmatched. This CDR3 has 15 residues. Germline V lookup: CDR1 SGHTA, CDR2 FQGTGA. The CDR3 DNA follows: TGTGCCAGCAGCTTAAAGGGGACAGGCGGGGCGGAGCAGTACTTC. It translates to CASSLKGTGGAEQYF.

The rearrangement links TRBV7-3 to TRBJ2-5, with D maybe TRBD2 (6 bases). The CDR3 is 15 amino acids. V gave up 1 base and J gave up 4 bases, with 13 bases separating them. Germline values: CDR1 SGHTA, CDR2 FQGTGA. The CDR3 reads CASSLIGGSSETQYF. CDR3 nucleotides: TGTGCCAGCAGCTTAATTGGGGGGTCGTCAGAGACCCAGTACTTC.

This clone was detected a few times. This chain joins TRBV29-1 and TRBJ2-3, with 9 positions matching TRBD1. The CDR3 is 18 amino acids. V shed 7 bases, J shed 4 bases, and the junction held 21 bases outside the gene matches. The V gene's germline CDR1 is SQVTM and CDR2 ANQGSEA. The chain's CDR3 is CSALIIRRDRENPDTQYF. The CDR3 DNA sequence: TGCAGCGCGCTCATAATAAGACGGGACAGGGAAAACCCAGATACGCAGTATTTT.

This clone came up once. The rearrangement uses TRBV30 and TRBJ2-7; D ambiguous. Germline CDR1 GTSNPN, CDR2 SVGIG (reference sequence). The CDR3 extends over 14 amino acids. Trimming took 2 bases from V and 4 from J, leaving 15 bases between them. The CDR3 DNA reads TGTGCCTGGAGTCTCACCCTCGTGGAGTACGAGCAGTACTTC. Translated: CAWSLTLVEYEQYF.

The chain has TRBV6-6 and TRBJ2-1, with 13 positions matching TRBD2. Looked up from germline, CDR1 is MNHNY and CDR2 is SVGAGI (reference sequence). CDR3 size: 15 residues. J was trimmed by 5 bases and V by 5 bases; bases with no gene match: 3. This chain's CDR3 is CASSGLAGVHNEQFF. DNA for the CDR3: TGTGCCAGCAGTGGACTAGCGGGAGTCCACAATGAGCAGTTCTTC.

V usage is TRBV27 and J usage is TRBJ2-7; TRBD2 matches 15 bases. The germline V gene has CDR1 MNHEY and CDR2 SMNVEV (reference sequence). The V gene end was trimmed by 8 bases and the J gene end by 2 bases; junction bases not matched to a gene: 4. The CDR3 runs to 15 residues. CDR3 bases: TGTGCCAGCTCCCGGACTAGCGGGAGGGCCTACGAGCAGTACTTC. Protein product: CASSRTSGRAYEQYF.